A selection of T cell receptor beta chains follows, all from one sample in a study of T cells in Graves' hyperthyroidism and ophthalmopathy. TCRdb ran MiXCR on the multiplex PCR reads and lists one entry per CDR3 protein. The data hold 75,000 to 100,000 distinct CDR3 sequences, with around 50% observed a single time. Sequencing input: blood. These receptors were obtained from a middle-aged woman with Graves' hyperthyroidism. Each CDR3 is given with its conserved first and last residue. Each record gives: clone size, V gene, D gene, J gene, CDR3 protein, CDR3 DNA. A D gene is named only where the DNA matches it firmly. The size field is filled for only some rows; it gives once, few, many or a size class.

abundance: few
v_gene: TRBV28
d_gene: .
j_gene: TRBJ2-7
CDR3aa: CASSLPGSDYKQYF
CDR3nt: TGTGCCAGCAGTTTGCCGGGATCGGACTACAAGCAGTACTTC

abundance: many
v_gene: TRBV28
d_gene: TRBD1
j_gene: TRBJ2-7
CDR3aa: CASKNGQGVGEQYF
CDR3nt: TGTGCCAGCAAGAATGGACAGGGGGTAGGGGAGCAGTACTTC

abundance: medium-sized
v_gene: TRBV29-1
d_gene: TRBD1
j_gene: TRBJ1-1
CDR3aa: CSVGGGMNTEAFF
CDR3nt: TGCAGCGTTGGAGGGGGCATGAACACTGAAGCTTTCTTT

abundance: .
v_gene: TRBV7-9
d_gene: TRBD1
j_gene: TRBJ1-2
CDR3aa: CASSSDRSFSYGYTF
CDR3nt: TGTGCCAGCAGCTCGGACAGGAGTTTTTCGTATGGCTACACCTTC

abundance: once
v_gene: TRBV7-2
d_gene: .
j_gene: TRBJ1-5
CDR3aa: CASSLRVTGPQHF
CDR3nt: TGTGCCAGCAGCTTACGAGTGACAGGGCCCCAGCATTTT

abundance: few
v_gene: TRBV29-1
d_gene: TRBD1
j_gene: TRBJ1-1
CDR3aa: CSVERDRGGTEAFF
CDR3nt: TGCAGCGTTGAACGGGACAGGGGGGGCACTGAAGCTTTCTTT

abundance: many
v_gene: TRBV20-1
d_gene: TRBD1
j_gene: TRBJ1-5
CDR3aa: CSAREESGQGQPQHF
CDR3nt: TGCAGTGCTAGAGAGGAGTCGGGACAGGGACAGCCCCAGCATTTT

abundance: .
v_gene: TRBV9
d_gene: .
j_gene: TRBJ2-7
CDR3aa: CASSTGEGPYEQYF
CDR3nt: TGTGCCAGCAGCACAGGGGAGGGGCCCTACGAGCAGTACTTC

abundance: many
v_gene: TRBV4-2
d_gene: TRBD2
j_gene: TRBJ2-7
CDR3aa: CASSEGTSDEQYF
CDR3nt: TGTGCCAGCAGCGAGGGGACTAGCGACGAGCAGTACTTC

abundance: many
v_gene: TRBV19
d_gene: .
j_gene: TRBJ1-1
CDR3aa: CASRGTGPLNTEAFF
CDR3nt: TGTGCCAGTAGAGGGACCGGGCCTTTAAACACTGAAGCTTTCTTT

abundance: .
v_gene: TRBV29-1
d_gene: TRBD1
j_gene: TRBJ1-5
CDR3aa: CSVETGLSQPQHF
CDR3nt: TGCAGCGTGGAGACAGGGTTGAGTCAGCCCCAGCATTTT

abundance: .
v_gene: TRBV29-1
d_gene: TRBD1
j_gene: TRBJ1-2
CDR3aa: CSVAGTVDGYTF
CDR3nt: TGCAGCGTTGCCGGGACAGTGGATGGCTACACCTTC

abundance: .
v_gene: TRBV7-9
d_gene: .
j_gene: TRBJ2-3
CDR3aa: CAGSLVATDTQYF
CDR3nt: TGTGCCGGCAGCTTAGTCGCCACAGATACGCAGTATTTT

abundance: .
v_gene: TRBV29-1
d_gene: .
j_gene: TRBJ2-7
CDR3aa: CSVEAGPDEQYF
CDR3nt: TGCAGCGTTGAGGCGGGGCCGGACGAGCAGTACTTC

abundance: many
v_gene: TRBV27
d_gene: .
j_gene: TRBJ1-5
CDR3aa: CASSRGEGDQPQHF
CDR3nt: TGTGCCAGCAGCCGAGGGGAGGGAGATCAGCCCCAGCATTTT

abundance: .
v_gene: TRBV7-2
d_gene: .
j_gene: TRBJ1-6
CDR3aa: CASSFTPSEAFHF
CDR3nt: TGTGCCAGCAGCTTTACCCCTAGCGAAGCATTCCACTTT

abundance: many
v_gene: TRBV2
d_gene: TRBD2
j_gene: TRBJ2-7
CDR3aa: CASLAGGDYEQYF
CDR3nt: TGTGCCAGCCTAGCGGGAGGGGACTACGAGCAGTACTTC

abundance: .
v_gene: TRBV19
d_gene: TRBD1
j_gene: TRBJ1-1
CDR3aa: CASNMQDRDTEAFF
CDR3nt: TGTGCCAGTAACATGCAGGACAGGGACACTGAAGCTTTCTTT

abundance: .
v_gene: TRBV20-1
d_gene: TRBD1
j_gene: TRBJ2-5
CDR3aa: CSSGGQETQYF
CDR3nt: TGCAGTTCAGGGGGCCAAGAGACCCAGTACTTC

abundance: many
v_gene: TRBV10-3
d_gene: TRBD1
j_gene: TRBJ2-7
CDR3aa: CAISSGTVNYEQYF
CDR3nt: TGTGCCATCTCCTCCGGGACAGTTAACTACGAGCAGTACTTC

abundance: .
v_gene: TRBV20-1
d_gene: .
j_gene: TRBJ1-4
CDR3aa: CSAQDGSNEKLFF
CDR3nt: TGCAGTGCACAGGACGGTTCCAATGAAAAACTGTTTTTT

abundance: .
v_gene: TRBV10-2
d_gene: .
j_gene: TRBJ2-5
CDR3aa: CASSPEGTGETQYF
CDR3nt: TGTGCCAGCTCACCAGAGGGGACGGGCGAGACCCAGTACTTC

abundance: .
v_gene: TRBV20-1
d_gene: TRBD2
j_gene: TRBJ2-5
CDR3aa: CSADPGGGRKTQYF
CDR3nt: TGCAGTGCCGATCCTGGCGGGGGGCGAAAGACCCAGTACTTC

abundance: many
v_gene: TRBV12-3/TRBV12-4
d_gene: .
j_gene: TRBJ1-1
CDR3aa: CASSLEGRTEAFF
CDR3nt: TGTGCCAGCAGTTTAGAGGGCCGAACTGAAGCTTTCTTT

abundance: many
v_gene: TRBV20-1
d_gene: .
j_gene: TRBJ2-7
CDR3aa: CSARSARGTAAEQYF
CDR3nt: TGCAGTGCTAGATCTGCTCGGGGGACCGCTGCCGAGCAGTACTTC

abundance: many
v_gene: TRBV11-2
d_gene: .
j_gene: TRBJ1-5
CDR3aa: CASSFLHGSNQPQHF
CDR3nt: TGTGCCAGCAGCTTTCTACATGGTAGCAATCAGCCCCAGCATTTT

abundance: .
v_gene: TRBV2
d_gene: .
j_gene: TRBJ1-4
CDR3aa: CASGKRFNEKLFF
CDR3nt: TGTGCCAGCGGTAAACGGTTTAATGAAAAACTGTTTTTT

abundance: .
v_gene: TRBV7-6
d_gene: TRBD2
j_gene: TRBJ2-7
CDR3aa: CASSTSGREYF
CDR3nt: TGTGCCAGCAGCACTAGCGGGAGGGAGTACTTC

abundance: .
v_gene: TRBV7-2
d_gene: .
j_gene: TRBJ1-5
CDR3aa: CASSRAGTGPQHF
CDR3nt: TGTGCCAGCAGCCGGGCGGGGACGGGGCCCCAGCATTTT

abundance: .
v_gene: TRBV15
d_gene: .
j_gene: TRBJ2-6
CDR3aa: CAICSARLAPTGANVLTF
CDR3nt: .

abundance: many
v_gene: TRBV14
d_gene: .
j_gene: TRBJ2-2
CDR3aa: CASSFATARTGELFF
CDR3nt: TGTGCCAGCAGCTTCGCTACGGCTCGGACCGGGGAGCTGTTTTTT

abundance: .
v_gene: TRBV5-4
d_gene: TRBD1
j_gene: TRBJ1-2
CDR3aa: CASSSTSKYRDRESLYGYTF
CDR3nt: TGTGCCAGCAGCTCCACAAGCAAATACCGGGACAGGGAGAGCCTCTATGGCTACACCTTC

abundance: few
v_gene: TRBV6-1
d_gene: .
j_gene: TRBJ2-7
CDR3aa: CASRRGPQAGYEQYF
CDR3nt: TGTGCCAGCAGGAGGGGACCTCAAGCGGGTTACGAGCAGTACTTC

abundance: .
v_gene: TRBV6-5
d_gene: .
j_gene: TRBJ2-5
CDR3aa: CASSYRTVQETQYF
CDR3nt: TGTGCCAGCAGTTACCGGACAGTTCAAGAGACCCAGTACTTC

abundance: .
v_gene: TRBV4-1
d_gene: .
j_gene: TRBJ1-1
CDR3aa: CASSQGHTGFTEAFF
CDR3nt: TGCGCCAGCAGCCAAGGGCATACAGGTTTTACTGAAGCTTTCTTT

abundance: many
v_gene: TRBV14
d_gene: .
j_gene: TRBJ2-5
CDR3aa: CASSQEMGPQETQYF
CDR3nt: TGTGCCAGCAGCCAAGAAATGGGACCCCAAGAGACCCAGTACTTC

abundance: .
v_gene: TRBV15
d_gene: .
j_gene: TRBJ1-5
CDR3aa: CATSRETDYEQPQHF
CDR3nt: TGTGCCACCAGCAGAGAAACAGACTACGAGCAGCCCCAGCATTTT

abundance: .
v_gene: TRBV7-2
d_gene: .
j_gene: TRBJ1-1
CDR3aa: CASSVYGTTEAFF
CDR3nt: TGTGCCAGCAGCGTTTACGGGACCACTGAAGCTTTCTTT

abundance: .
v_gene: TRBV5-4
d_gene: TRBD2
j_gene: TRBJ2-5
CDR3aa: CASSSRTSGSRVRETQYF
CDR3nt: TGTGCCAGCAGTTCCCGGACTAGCGGGAGTAGGGTGAGAGAGACCCAGTACTTC

abundance: many
v_gene: TRBV6-1
d_gene: .
j_gene: TRBJ2-6
CDR3aa: CASSGDGSGANVLTF
CDR3nt: TGTGCCAGCAGTGGAGACGGGTCTGGGGCCAACGTCCTGACTTTC